This T cell receptor (beta chain) comes out of a study of blood T cells in healthy people across ages. Overall study results and limits: Naive T cell percentage showed a strong correlation with the diversity of TCR beta. The recorded TCR beta diversity per million T cells decreased in a roughly linear manner with age.

This CDR3 is built from 18 residues. The germline V gene encodes CDR1 SEHNR and CDR2 FQNEAQ (reference sequence). Trimming at V came to 5 bases and at J to 4 bases, leaving 18 bases not matched to a gene. A word on this clonotype: Its antigen is currently unknown.

Primers used in a second PCR of roughly 7 to 12 cycles were a sample-barcoded 5' primer and a J-beta primer mix. Each cDNA molecule was tagged by a template-switch adaptor with 12 random nucleotides. A single record per CDR3 protein comes from TCRdb applying MiXCR to the 5' RACE reads. The sample contains over a million distinct CDR3 sequences, approximately 39% of which appear only once. The sample taken for sequencing was blood. This rearrangement joins TRBV7-9 to TRBJ2-7; 9 bases fit TRBD1. This TCR was recovered from a woman under 30 in good health. CDR3 residues: CASSHPNTQDRGTYEQYF. As DNA, the CDR3 is TGTGCCAGCAGCCACCCTAATACCCAGGACAGGGGTACTTACGAGCAGTACTTC.